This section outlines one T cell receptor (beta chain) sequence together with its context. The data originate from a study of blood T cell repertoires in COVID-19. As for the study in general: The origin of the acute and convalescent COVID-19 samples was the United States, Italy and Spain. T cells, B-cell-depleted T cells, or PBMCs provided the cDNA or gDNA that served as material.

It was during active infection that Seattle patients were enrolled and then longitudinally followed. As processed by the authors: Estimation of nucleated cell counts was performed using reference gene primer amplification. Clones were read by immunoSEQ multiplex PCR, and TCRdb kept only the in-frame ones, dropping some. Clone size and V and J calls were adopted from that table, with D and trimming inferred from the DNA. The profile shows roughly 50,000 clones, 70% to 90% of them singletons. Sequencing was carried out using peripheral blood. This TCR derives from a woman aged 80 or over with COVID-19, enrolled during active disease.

The CDR3 DNA reads as TGCAGCGTTTCTGGGCTCTACGAGCAGTACTTC. It encodes CSVSGLYEQYF. This chain connects TRBV29-1 to TRBJ2-7; D gene ambiguous. Trimming took off 5 bases at V and 3 bases at J, with 8 bases between the two ends. CDR3 length equals 11 residues. Germline V CDR1 and CDR2: SQVTM, ANQGSEA.